Listed here are 28 T cell receptor beta chains from one sample, sequenced in a study of blood T cell repertoires in COVID-19 (dated by TCRdb to the early 2020s). The library came from the immunoSEQ multiplex PCR assay. TCRdb's version of the immuneACCESS table is confined to in-frame rearrangements and falls short of the full clone set. An unresolved V gene accounts for under half of the shortfall where checked; the remainder is of unknown origin. This sample comprises about 220,000 clones, 75% to 90% of them detected only once. The ten largest clones represent about 4.8% of the sample. Sample: peripheral blood. The receptors stem from a woman aged 65 to 85 with COVID-19, enrolled during active disease.

A single count supports this clone. The CDR3 here is CASSPTSANYNEQFF. For the CDR3, the DNA is TGTGCCAGCTCCCCCACTAGCGCCAACTACAATGAGCAGTTCTTC. The rearrangement uses TRBV18 and TRBJ2-1; 7 bases map to TRBD2. CDR3 size: 15 residues. The V and J ends lost 6 bases and 3 bases, in that order; junction bases with no gene match: 8. Germline CDR1 and CDR2: KGHSH and LQKENI.

The chain carries TRBV18 and TRBJ1-2, with TRBD1 identical over 11 bases. Germline V CDR1 and CDR2: KGHSH, LQKENI. This CDR3 region has 16 residues. After removal of 3 bases from V and 2 bases from J, the junction contained 5 bases not matched to a gene. CDR3 in DNA: TGTGCCAGCTCACCTGGGACAGGGGGGCTGAACTATGGCTACACCTTC. Protein sequence: CASSPGTGGLNYGYTF.

The chain has TRBV18 and TRBJ2-3; 8 bases fit TRBD2. The CDR3 has 14 residues. Germline CDR1 reads KGHSH; CDR2 reads LQKENI. Trimming at V came to 4 bases and at J to 3 bases, leaving 3 bases not matched to a gene. The CDR3 DNA sequence: TGTGCCAGCTCACAGACTAGCGCTACAGATACGCAGTATTTT. This translates into CASSQTSATDTQYF.

This clone was found a few times. The chain has TRBV18 and TRBJ1-1, with 7 bases matching TRBD1. V lost 5 bases and J lost 3; bases outside the gene matches: 3. Germline values: CDR1 KGHSH, CDR2 LQKENI. The CDR3 is made up of 13 amino acids. Here the CDR3 reads CASSNRGDTEAFF. The CDR3 DNA reads as TGTGCCAGCTCAAACAGGGGAGACACTGAAGCTTTCTTT.

This clone has more than one count but fewer than ten. The chain has TRBV13 and TRBJ1-1; TRBD1 agrees at 10 bases. The CDR3 length is 15 residues. J lost 1 base, V lost 4 bases, and 3 bases had no gene match. Germline loops: CDR1 PRHDT, CDR2 FYEKMQ (reference sequence). The DNA of the CDR3 is TGTGCCAGCAGCTCCGGGGACAGGGGGAACACTGAAGCTTTCTTT. Amino acid sequence: CASSSGDRGNTEAFF.

The chain employs TRBV7-3 and TRBJ2-1, with 8 bases matching TRBD1. J was trimmed by 5 bases and V by 1 base; bases with no gene match: 7. Germline CDR1 SGHTA, CDR2 FQGTGA. The CDR3 runs 16 residues. The chain's CDR3 is CASSLIGTGVDNEQFF. The CDR3, as DNA: TGTGCCAGCAGCTTAATCGGGACAGGTGTCGACAATGAGCAGTTCTTC. Variable domain in full (rest from reference TRBV7-3 and TRBJ2-1): GAGVSQTPSNKVTEKGKYVELRCDPISGHTALYWYRQSLGQGPEFLIYFQGTGAADDSGLPNDRFFAVRPEGSVSTLKIQRTERGDSAVYLCASSLIGTGVDNEQFFGPGTRLTVL.

The chain combines TRBV5-1 with TRBJ2-7; TRBD1 aligns across 7 bases. CDR1 is SGHRS and CDR2 is YFSETQ in the germline V gene. The CDR3 consists of 17 residues. Germline trimming cut 4 bases from V and 4 bases from J; bases unmatched to any gene: 17. CDR3 amino acids: CASSPGPTGQGDYEQYF. CDR3 sequence (DNA): TGCGCCAGCAGCCCAGGCCCCACAGGCCAGGGGGATTACGAGCAGTACTTC.

The rearrangement joins TRBV5-1 to TRBJ2-7, with 9 bases aligning to TRBD1. The V and J ends lost 3 bases and 2 bases, in that order; junction bases with no gene match: 3. Germline lookup yields CDR1 SGHRS and CDR2 YFSETQ. The CDR3 has 14 amino acids. The CDR3 region has the DNA TGCGCCAGCAGCTCGGACAGGGGCACCTACGAGCAGTACTTC. Translating gives CASSSDRGTYEQYF.

This chain joins TRBV3-1 (or the pseudogene TRBV3-2) and TRBJ2-3; 9 bases match TRBD2. The germline V gene encodes CDR1 LGHDT and CDR2 YNNKEL (reference sequence). The ends lost 3 bases at V and 4 bases at J; junction bases unmatched: 5. The CDR3 covers 15 residues. The DNA for the CDR3 is TGTGCCAGCAGCCATGGAGCGGGAGGCTCAGATACGCAGTATTTT. Protein: CASSHGAGGSDTQYF.

This clone was detected once. The rearrangement links TRBV3-1 (or the pseudogene TRBV3-2) to TRBJ2-1; D is possibly TRBD2 (6 bases). V lost 4 bases and J 3 bases, leaving 16 bases between the germline ends. The CDR3 loop spans 16 amino acids. From germline, CDR1 is LGHDT and CDR2 YNNKEL (reference sequence). The CDR3 sequence is CASSLLTSQVYNEQFF. The CDR3 bases are TGTGCCAGCAGCCTCCTAACTAGCCAAGTCTACAATGAGCAGTTCTTC.

V and J are TRBV6-5 and TRBJ2-7; 8 nucleotides line up with TRBD1. CDR1 and CDR2 (germline): MNHEY, SVGAGI. Trimming at V came to 0 bases and at J to 2 bases, leaving 3 bases not matched to a gene. CDR3 size: 15 residues. CDR3 nucleotide sequence: TGTGCCAGCAGTTACTCCCCCAGGGGGCCCTACGAGCAGTACTTC. Its protein is CASSYSPRGPYEQYF.

The rearrangement joins TRBV5-1 to TRBJ2-5, with 8 bases aligning to TRBD2. Trimming at V came to 0 bases and at J to 5 bases, leaving 6 bases not matched to a gene. The germline gives CDR1 SGHRS, CDR2 YFSETQ. The CDR3 runs to 15 residues. CDR3 amino acids: CASSLGAGVDETQYF. In DNA form, the CDR3 reads TGCGCCAGCAGCTTGGGAGCGGGAGTCGACGAGACCCAGTACTTC.

This rearrangement joins TRBV27 to TRBJ2-1, with 14 bases identical to TRBD2. CDR3 size: 16 residues. J was trimmed by 2 bases and V by 8 bases; bases with no gene match: 5. Germline V gene data show CDR1 as MNHEY and CDR2 as SMNVEV (reference sequence). The CDR3 coding sequence is TGTGCCAGCGGACTAGCGGGAGGTCCCCCCTACAATGAGCAGTTCTTC. Amino acid sequence: CASGLAGGPPYNEQFF.

The chain has TRBV7-8 and TRBJ1-4; D uncertain. The germline V gene has CDR1 SGHVS and CDR2 FQNEAQ. This CDR3 is built from 13 residues. Deletions cut 6 bases from V and 8 bases from J, with 13 bases between. The CDR3 spells CASSGRSNEKLFF. CDR3 in DNA: TGTGCCAGCAGTGGCAGGTCGAACGAAAAACTGTTTTTT.

V is TRBV18 and J is TRBJ1-1; TRBD1 agrees at 9 bases. With V trimmed by 5 bases and J by 2 bases, 9 bases remained unmatched. CDR1 KGHSH and CDR2 LQKENI come from the germline V gene. The CDR3 contains 16 residues. The CDR3 region is CASSTTGGGKNTEAFF. Here the CDR3 DNA reads TGTGCCAGCTCAACGACAGGGGGGGGAAAAAACACTGAAGCTTTCTTT.

CDR3 in DNA: TGTGCCAGTAGTCCAAACTCCGGACAGGGAGGCACTTATGGCTACACCTTC. Protein: CASSPNSGQGGTYGYTF. This chain uses TRBV19 with TRBJ1-2; 8 bases match TRBD1. V lost 5 bases and J lost 5; bases outside the gene matches: 16. Germline CDR1 and CDR2: LNHDA and SQIVND (reference sequence). The CDR3 is 17 residues long.

The CDR3 spells CASAEDSAQETQYF. CDR3 nucleotide sequence: TGTGCCAGCGCTGAGGACAGTGCCCAAGAGACCCAGTACTTC. The chain is built from TRBV7-9 and TRBJ2-5, with D perhaps TRBD1 (6 bases). The length of the CDR3 is 14 residues. V lost 8 bases to trimming and J lost 1 base, with 14 bases between them. Germline assignment: CDR1 SEHNR and CDR2 FQNEAQ (reference sequence).

V gene TRBV19 combines with J gene TRBJ1-5; a possible D gene is TRBD1 (5 bases). The germline gives CDR1 LNHDA, CDR2 SQIVND (reference sequence). The CDR3 spans 22 residues. V was shortened by 5 bases and J by 2 bases, with 34 bases between the two germline ends. The CDR3 nucleotides read TGTGCCAGTAGTTTGGGTCGGACTAACCCCGGACATGGGACGGAGGGCAATCAGCCCCAGCATTTT. It specifies CASSLGRTNPGHGTEGNQPQHF.

This clone was picked up one time. The V gene is TRBV7-2, the J gene TRBJ2-5; TRBD2 might be the D (6 bases). The germline V and J ends were trimmed by 1 base and 7 bases, with 16 bases remaining between them. Germline V gene sequence: CDR1 SGHTA, CDR2 FQGNSA. CDR3 length: 15 amino acids. The CDR3 here is CASSLGRGTRGTQYF. The CDR3 DNA follows: TGTGCCAGCAGCTTAGGGAGGGGTACCCGGGGGACCCAGTACTTC. The full variable domain, rest sourced from reference TRBV7-2 and TRBJ2-5, is GAGVSQSPSNKVTEKGKDVELRCDPISGHTALYWYRQSLGQGLEFLIYFQGNSAPDKSGLPSDRFSAERTGGSVSTLTIQRTQQEDSAVYLCASSLGRGTRGTQYFGPGTRLLVL.

J is TRBJ1-1 and V is TRBV5-1; D is undetermined. Trimming removed 6 bases at V and 7 bases at J, with 16 bases between. From germline, CDR1 is SGHRS and CDR2 YFSETQ. The CDR3 runs 13 residues. CDR3 nucleotides: TGCGCCAGCAAGTCGCGGGGAGCCGATGAAGCTTTCTTT. Protein sequence: CASKSRGADEAFF.

The chain has TRBV4-1 and TRBJ2-1; D is uncertain. V shed 1 base and J shed 4 bases, with 14 bases lying between them. This CDR3 contains 16 residues. The germline V gene encodes CDR1 MGHRA and CDR2 YSYEKL. This chain's CDR3 is CASSQGPSKEYNEQFF. The CDR3 nucleotides read TGCGCCAGCAGCCAAGGCCCCTCCAAGGAGTACAATGAGCAGTTCTTC.

The V call is TRBV2, the J call TRBJ1-2; weak D call: TRBD1 (6 bases). The CDR3 is made up of 14 amino acids. V was cut by 6 bases and J by 4 bases, with 15 bases left in between. Germline values: CDR1 SNHLY, CDR2 FYNNEI. CDR3 coding DNA: TGTGCCAGCAGGGAGGACAGCGTGATCTATGGCTACACCTTC. Protein: CASREDSVIYGYTF.

The V gene is TRBV2, the J gene TRBJ1-2; D unclear. Germline loops: CDR1 SNHLY, CDR2 FYNNEI. Trimming stripped 2 bases from V and 1 base from J, with 11 bases between. CDR3 length equals 15 residues. Written as DNA, the CDR3 is TGTGCCAGCAGTGAACAGGTGGGAGGTAACTATGGCTACACCTTC. Translation gives CASSEQVGGNYGYTF.

The chain is built from TRBV28 and TRBJ2-2; 12 nucleotides match TRBD2. The CDR3 is 15 amino acids. Trimming removed 6 bases from V and 8 bases from J; junction bases left unmatched: 7. Germline loops: CDR1 MDHEN, CDR2 SYDVKM. CDR3 residues: CASSLAGGSVGELFF. The CDR3 DNA reads as TGTGCCAGCAGCCTAGCGGGAGGGAGCGTGGGGGAGCTGTTTTTT.

The chain is built from TRBV28 and TRBJ2-1; D is undetermined. The CDR3 sequence is 12 residues long. Germline V gene data show CDR1 as MDHEN and CDR2 as SYDVKM. V was shortened by 9 bases and J by 9 bases, with 15 bases between the two germline ends. CDR3 DNA: TGTGCCAGTCAGCGAAATCAGCTTGAGCAGTTCTTC. Encoded protein: CASQRNQLEQFF.

V and J are TRBV6-2 or TRBV6-3 and TRBJ1-1; D gene unclear. V lost 6 bases and J 8 bases, leaving 10 bases between the germline ends. The CDR3 has 11 amino acids. The germline V gene has CDR1 MNHEY and CDR2 SVGEGT. This chain's CDR3 is CASSHGVEAFF. CDR3 bases: TGTGCCAGCAGCCACGGGGTGGAAGCTTTCTTT.

V and J are TRBV18 and TRBJ2-7; 8 positions match TRBD1. CDR3 length: 14 residues. From germline, CDR1 is KGHSH and CDR2 LQKENI. Germline trimming cut 4 bases from V and 3 bases from J; bases unmatched to any gene: 5. CDR3 residues: CASSLGQEYYEQYF. CDR3 nucleotides: TGTGCCAGCTCACTGGGACAGGAATACTACGAGCAGTACTTC.

The rearrangement uses TRBV19 and TRBJ2-6; TRBD1 matches 7 bases. This CDR3 region has 20 residues. Germline V gene data show CDR1 as LNHDA and CDR2 as SQIVND (reference sequence). After removal of 4 bases from V and 0 bases from J, the junction contained 15 bases not matched to a gene. The CDR3 sequence is CASSTFRQGREYSGANVLTF. The CDR3 DNA is TGTGCCAGTAGTACCTTCCGACAGGGAAGAGAATACTCTGGGGCCAACGTCCTGACTTTC.